The 10 T cell receptor beta chains listed next were all sequenced from one sample in a study of technical replicates of blood from a handful of donors. Clones were read by immunoSEQ multiplex PCR, and TCRdb kept only the in-frame ones, dropping some. The table has fewer than 100,000 clones, about 94% seen once. Sequencing input: T cells isolated from PBMCs. All receptors come from a human donor in good health.

The chain has TRBV5-4 and TRBJ2-2, with 11 bases matching TRBD2. With V trimmed by 4 bases and J by 1 base, 3 bases remained unmatched. This CDR3 is 16 amino acids long. CDR1 is SGHNT, CDR2 YYREEE, per germline (reference sequence). The CDR3 loop is CASSEGLAVNTGELFF. CDR3 DNA: TGTGCCAGCAGCGAGGGACTAGCGGTGAACACCGGGGAGCTGTTTTTT.

This clone was counted once. This CDR3 is CASSVAGWDIQYF. CDR3 DNA sequence: TGTGCCAGCAGTGTAGCAGGGTGGGACATTCAGTACTTC. The rearrangement joins TRBV27 to TRBJ2-4, with D tentatively TRBD1 (5 bases). CDR3 size: 13 residues. The V and J ends lost 5 bases and 8 bases respectively, with 13 bases between them. Germline-derived CDR1 and CDR2 are MNHEY and SMNVEV (reference sequence).

This clone was detected once. The genes are TRBV5-1 and TRBJ2-3, with D hard to call. Trimming stripped 4 bases from V and 1 base from J, with 13 bases between. The CDR3 loop spans 15 amino acids. Looked up from germline, CDR1 is SGHRS and CDR2 is YFSETQ. Written as DNA, the CDR3 is TGCGCCAGCAGCCTTGAGCTGAGTGGCACAGATACGCAGTATTTT. It yields the protein CASSLELSGTDTQYF.

This chain joins TRBV9 and TRBJ1-3, with no clear D. This CDR3 contains 14 residues. Germline-derived CDR1 and CDR2 are SGDLS and YYNGEE. Deletions cut 5 bases from V and 0 bases from J, with 9 bases between. This chain's CDR3 is CASRKRASGNTIYF. The CDR3 DNA reads TGTGCCAGCAGAAAAAGAGCCTCTGGAAACACCATATATTTT. Complete variable domain (other parts from reference TRBV9 and TRBJ1-3): DSGVTQTPKHLITATGQRVTLRCSPRSGDLSVYWYQQSLDQGLQFLIQYYNGEERAKGNILERFSAQQFPDLHSELNLSSLELGDSALYFCASRKRASGNTIYFGEGSWLTVV.

This clone was detected once. This sequence joins TRBV5-4 and TRBJ2-7; 8 bases fit TRBD2. The CDR3 is made up of 14 amino acids. The ends lost 9 bases at V and 3 bases at J; junction bases unmatched: 11. The germline gives CDR1 SGHNT, CDR2 YYREEE (reference sequence). This CDR3 is CATQRGTSVYEQYF. CDR3 nucleotide sequence: TGTGCCACCCAACGGGGGACTAGTGTCTACGAGCAGTACTTC.

The chain joins TRBV7-8 to TRBJ2-7; 7 positions match TRBD1. J gave up 4 bases and V 4 bases, and 4 bases lay outside the gene matches. The germline V gene has CDR1 SGHVS and CDR2 FQNEAQ. The CDR3 spans 13 residues. This CDR3 is CASSSGQTYEQYF. The DNA for the CDR3 is TGTGCCAGCAGCTCGGGACAGACTTACGAGCAGTACTTC.

The rearrangement uses TRBV6-1 and TRBJ1-1; 7 positions agree with TRBD1. This CDR3 is built from 14 residues. V gave up 5 bases and J gave up 7 bases; unmatched junction bases: 10. CDR1 and CDR2 from the germline V gene are MNHNS and SASEGT. The CDR3 DNA reads as TGTGCCAGCAGTCGACAGGGAGGAATAGGTGAAGCTTTCTTT. Its translation: CASSRQGGIGEAFF.

The V gene is TRBV11-2, the J gene TRBJ1-1; TRBD1 matches 7 bases. The ends lost 1 base at V and 1 base at J; junction bases unmatched: 3. CDR1 and CDR2 from the germline V gene are SGHAT and FQNNGV. The CDR3 has 15 residues. CDR3 sequence: CASSLGRDRNTEAFF. The CDR3 DNA follows: TGTGCCAGCAGCTTAGGTCGGGACAGGAACACTGAAGCTTTCTTT.

The genes are TRBV9 and TRBJ2-2, with 9 bases that match TRBD2. The CDR3 is 19 amino acids. Germline loops: CDR1 SGDLS, CDR2 YYNGEE. V lost 4 bases and J lost 3; bases outside the gene matches: 16. The CDR3 protein is CASSRGGGGPYKYTGELFF. Written as DNA, the CDR3 is TGTGCCAGCAGCCGCGGGGGGGGAGGGCCCTATAAGTACACCGGGGAGCTGTTTTTT.

The chain links TRBV6-5 to TRBJ2-3; D perhaps matches TRBD2 (5 bases). V was shortened by 2 bases and J by 2 bases, with 8 bases between the two germline ends. The CDR3 is made up of 14 amino acids. Germline V lookup: CDR1 MNHEY, CDR2 SVGAGI. The CDR3 loop reads CASSYLGLTDTQYF. The CDR3 DNA sequence: TGTGCCAGCAGTTACCTCGGACTCACAGATACGCAGTATTTT.